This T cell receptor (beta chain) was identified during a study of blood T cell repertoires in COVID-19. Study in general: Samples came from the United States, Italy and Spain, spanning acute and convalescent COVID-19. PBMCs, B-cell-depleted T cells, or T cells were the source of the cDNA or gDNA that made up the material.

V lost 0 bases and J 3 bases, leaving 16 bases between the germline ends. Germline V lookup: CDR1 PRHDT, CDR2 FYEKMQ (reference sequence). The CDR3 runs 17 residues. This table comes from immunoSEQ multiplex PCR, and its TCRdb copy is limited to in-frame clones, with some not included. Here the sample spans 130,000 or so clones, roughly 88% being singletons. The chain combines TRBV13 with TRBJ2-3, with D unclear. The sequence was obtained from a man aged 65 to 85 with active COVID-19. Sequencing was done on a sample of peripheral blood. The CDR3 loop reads CASSLGAAAPFTDTQYF. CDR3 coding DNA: TGTGCCAGCAGCTTAGGGGCGGCGGCCCCTTTTACAGATACGCAGTATTTT. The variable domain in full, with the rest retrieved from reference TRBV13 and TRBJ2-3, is AAGVIQSPRHLIKEKRETATLKCYPIPRHDTVYWYQQGPGQDPQFLISFYEKMQSDKGSIPDRFSAQQFSDYHSELNMSSLELGDSALYFCASSLGAAAPFTDTQYFGPGTRLTVL.